This entry is about one TCR beta chain. The J segment lost 6 bases and the V segment lost 2 bases, leaving 3 bases of the junction unmatched. Germline loops: CDR1 MNHEY, CDR2 SVGAGI. The CDR3 runs to 13 residues. Method: immunoSEQ multiplex PCR; TCRdb's copy keeps in-frame clones and lacks some. The table includes about 72,000 clones, 95% detected once. This entry is derived from a study of technical replicates of blood from a handful of donors. The clonotype comes from a human donor in good health. The sample consisted of T cells isolated from PBMCs. The V call is TRBV6-5, the J call TRBJ1-2; 7 nucleotides align to TRBD1. CDR3 bases: TGTGCCAGCAGTTACGTAACAGGGGATGGCTACACCTTC. Its protein is CASSYVTGDGYTF.